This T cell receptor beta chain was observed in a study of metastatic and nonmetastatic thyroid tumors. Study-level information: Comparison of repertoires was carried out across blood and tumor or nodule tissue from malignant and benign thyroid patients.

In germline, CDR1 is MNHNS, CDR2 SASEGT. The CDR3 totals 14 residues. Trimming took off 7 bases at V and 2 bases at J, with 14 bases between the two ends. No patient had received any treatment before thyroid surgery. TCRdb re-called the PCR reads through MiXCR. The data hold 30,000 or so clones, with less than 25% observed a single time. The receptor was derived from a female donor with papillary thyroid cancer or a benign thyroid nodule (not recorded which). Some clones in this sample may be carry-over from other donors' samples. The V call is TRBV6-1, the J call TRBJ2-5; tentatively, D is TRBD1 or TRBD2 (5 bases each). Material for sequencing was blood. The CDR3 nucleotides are TGTGCCAGCATATTGGGACGGGGACAAGAGACCCAGTACTTC. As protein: CASILGRGQETQYF.